The 16 T cell receptor beta chains below were found in one sample sequenced in a study of OX40 agonist ivuxolimab in advanced cancers. Generated by immunoSEQ multiplex PCR, the TCRdb table keeps only in-frame clones and is missing some. The sample records tens of thousands of clones, over 65% being singletons. The source material was CD4+ or CD8+ T cells sorted from blood, sampled in a trial of the OX40 agonist ivuxolimab. The receptors were gathered from an adult with an advanced solid tumor such as melanoma, head and neck, liver or kidney cancer.

V usage is TRBV5-4 and J usage is TRBJ2-3; D is ambiguous. CDR1 SGHNT and CDR2 YYREEE come from the germline V gene (reference sequence). Trimming took 0 bases from V and 0 from J, leaving 14 bases between them. The CDR3 runs to 17 residues. CDR3 nucleotide sequence: TGTGCCAGCAGCTTGGACGATTTCGGACCTAGCACAGATACGCAGTATTTT. Its translation is CASSLDDFGPSTDTQYF.

This clone is categorized as medium-sized (0.01 to 0.1%). The genes are TRBV29-1 and TRBJ1-1; D ambiguous. Per the germline V gene, CDR1 is SQVTM and CDR2 is ANQGSEA. The CDR3 contains 11 residues. V lost 3 bases, J lost 1 base, and 3 bases lay in between. The CDR3 here is CSVDRNTEAFF. DNA for the CDR3: TGCAGCGTTGATCGGAACACTGAAGCTTTCTTT.

This chain connects TRBV6-4 to TRBJ2-5; 8 bases match TRBD2. CDR3 size: 15 residues. Trimming took 4 bases from V and 4 from J; bases not matched to a gene: 8. Germline CDR1 is MRHNA and CDR2 is SNTAGT. The CDR3 loop reads CASSATGGPTETQYF. Here the CDR3 DNA reads TGTGCCAGCAGTGCGACGGGGGGGCCAACAGAGACCCAGTACTTC.

The rearrangement links TRBV5-1 to TRBJ2-1; D is uncertain. The germline V and J ends were trimmed by 1 base and 0 bases, with 8 bases remaining between them. Germline CDR1 and CDR2: SGHRS and YFSETQ. This CDR3 contains 15 residues. CDR3 in DNA: TGCGCCAGCAGCTTGAGTTCTAGCTCCTACAATGAGCAGTTCTTC. Encoded protein: CASSLSSSSYNEQFF.

The chain uses TRBV4-1 and TRBJ1-1; unclear D gene. Trimming took 3 bases from V and 0 from J, leaving 8 bases between them. Germline CDR1 MGHRA, CDR2 YSYEKL. The CDR3 spans 14 residues. The CDR3 DNA is TGCGCCAGCAGCCATACGACAATGAACACTGAAGCTTTCTTT. Translated: CASSHTTMNTEAFF.

The V call is TRBV7-8, the J call TRBJ1-1; D call uncertain. CDR3 length: 20 residues. Germline V gene sequence: CDR1 SGHVS, CDR2 FQNEAQ. V lost 4 bases and J lost 1, with 28 bases in between. DNA of the CDR3: TGTGCCAGCAGCTCCGACCTCGCTAGCGGGATTACTACCGGGAACACTGAAGCTTTCTTT. Protein: CASSSDLASGITTGNTEAFF. Based on the CDR3 plus reference TRBV7-8 and TRBJ1-1, the full variable domain is GAGVSQSPRYKVAKRGQDVALRCDPISGHVSLFWYQQALGQGPEFLTYFQNEAQLDKSGLPSDRFFAERPEGSVSTLKIQRTQQEDSAVYLCASSSDLASGITTGNTEAFFGQGTRLTVV.

The chain joins TRBV7-9 to TRBJ2-3, with 7 bases aligning to TRBD2. From germline, CDR1 is SEHNR and CDR2 FQNEAQ (reference sequence). J gave up 4 bases and V 1 base, and 11 bases lay outside the gene matches. The CDR3 runs to 17 residues. CDR3 in DNA: TGTGCCAGCAGCTTAGTGGATTCTTACGCGGGGGCAGATACGCAGTATTTT. Translated, it gives CASSLVDSYAGADTQYF.

The genes are TRBV18 and TRBJ2-7; 9 bases are shared with TRBD1. Losses at the gene ends were 2 bases for V and 7 bases for J; bases not matched to a gene: 3. Per germline, CDR1 KGHSH and CDR2 LQKENI. The CDR3 loop spans 13 amino acids. CDR3 nucleotides: TGTGCCAGCTCACCAGGACAGGGGCATGAGCAGTACTTC. Protein sequence: CASSPGQGHEQYF. The whole variable domain, filled in from reference TRBV18 and TRBJ2-7, reads NAGVMQNPRHLVRRRGQEARLRCSPMKGHSHVYWYRQLPEEGLKFMVYLQKENIIDESGMPKERFSAEFPKEGPSILRIQQVVRGDSAAYFCASSPGQGHEQYFGPGTRLTVT.

For this clone: Relative to the germline gene, one junction end is altered; a read error may explain this. The sample has other DNA sequences that encode this CDR3 too. The chain has TRBV19 and TRBJ1-6; D gene uncertain. CDR3 length: 14 amino acids. Germline V gene data show CDR1 as LNHDA and CDR2 as SQIVND (reference sequence). The CDR3, as DNA: TGTGCCAGTAGTATAAACTCGGCTAATTCGCCCCTCCACTTT. Translated, it gives CASSINSANSPLHF.

By its share, this clone is medium-sized. This chain links TRBV6-5 with TRBJ2-3; 8 nucleotides agree with TRBD2. The V gene's germline CDR1 is MNHEY and CDR2 SVGAGI. The CDR3 is 13 amino acids. V was clipped by 2 bases and J by 6 bases; unmatched bases: 1. CDR3 DNA sequence: TGTGCCAGCAGTTACCGACTAGCGGATACGCAGTATTTT. As protein: CASSYRLADTQYF.

This chain joins TRBV27 and TRBJ2-7; TRBD1 agrees at 7 bases. With V trimmed by 5 bases and J by 7 bases, 11 bases remained unmatched. Germline V gene data show CDR1 as MNHEY and CDR2 as SMNVEV (reference sequence). This CDR3 region has 14 residues. CDR3 protein: CASSAGTAWEEQYF. The DNA of the CDR3 is TGTGCCAGCAGTGCCGGGACAGCTTGGGAAGAGCAGTACTTC.

This clone showed up just a few times. V is TRBV9 and J is TRBJ1-1, with D perhaps TRBD1 (6 bases). CDR1 is SGDLS and CDR2 is YYNGEE in the germline V gene. CDR3 length: 14 residues. Deletions cut 6 bases from V and 5 bases from J, with 17 bases between. The DNA for the CDR3 is TGTGCCAGCACCCTGGGACAAGGAGGGACTGAAGCTTTCTTT. Its protein is CASTLGQGGTEAFF.

The V gene is TRBV6-1, the J gene TRBJ2-7; a weak D match, TRBD2 (5 bases). Germline V gene lookup returns CDR1 MNHNS and CDR2 SASEGT. The CDR3 runs 17 residues. V lost 0 bases to trimming and J lost 1 base, with 16 bases between them. The CDR3, as DNA: TGTGCCAGCAGTGAAGCGGCACACATAGGCGGGTCCTACGAGCAGTACTTC. This codes for CASSEAAHIGGSYEQYF.

The chain uses TRBV27 and TRBJ2-3; the match to TRBD2 covers 10 bases. CDR3 length equals 16 residues. The germline V gene has CDR1 MNHEY and CDR2 SMNVEV (reference sequence). With V trimmed by 0 bases and J by 5 bases, 5 bases remained unmatched. The CDR3 coding sequence is TGTGCCAGCAGTTTATCGGCTAGCGGGGGAGGAGATACGCAGTATTTT. As protein: CASSLSASGGGDTQYF.

The chain employs TRBV19 and TRBJ2-1; D perhaps matches TRBD1 (5 bases). The CDR3 consists of 13 residues. V was trimmed by 6 bases and J by 4 bases, leaving 10 bases between them. Per the germline V gene, CDR1 is LNHDA and CDR2 is SQIVND (reference sequence). The CDR3 sequence: CASSPDSYNEQFF. CDR3 DNA sequence: TGTGCCAGTAGCCCCGACAGTTACAATGAGCAGTTCTTC.

V is TRBV13 and J is TRBJ1-2, with 8 bases matching TRBD1. CDR3 length equals 13 residues. V shed 5 bases and J 4 bases; nucleotides not matched to a gene: 3. Germline V gene sequence: CDR1 PRHDT, CDR2 FYEKMQ (reference sequence). This CDR3 reads CASSPTGAYGYTF. DNA of the CDR3: TGTGCCAGCAGCCCGACAGGGGCCTATGGCTACACCTTC.